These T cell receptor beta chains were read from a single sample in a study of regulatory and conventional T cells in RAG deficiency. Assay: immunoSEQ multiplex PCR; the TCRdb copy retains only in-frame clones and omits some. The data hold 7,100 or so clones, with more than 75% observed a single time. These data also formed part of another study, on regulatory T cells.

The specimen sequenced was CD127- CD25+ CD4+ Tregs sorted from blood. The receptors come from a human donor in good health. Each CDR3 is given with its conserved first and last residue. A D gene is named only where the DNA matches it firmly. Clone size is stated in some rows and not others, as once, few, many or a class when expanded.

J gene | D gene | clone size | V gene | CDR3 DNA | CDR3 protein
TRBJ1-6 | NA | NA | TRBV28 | TGTGCCAGCAGTCGACAGTCGAGCTCCTATAATTCACCCCTCCACTTT | CASSRQSSSYNSPLHF
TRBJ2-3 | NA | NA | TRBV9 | TGTGCCAGCAGCGTAGGACGGGGGGCGAGTGTCACAGATACGCAGTATTTT | CASSVGRGASVTDTQYF
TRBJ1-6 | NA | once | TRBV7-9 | TGTGCCAGCAGCCGCCAAGTGGGCTTTAGTTCACCCCTCCACTTT | CASSRQVGFSSPLHF
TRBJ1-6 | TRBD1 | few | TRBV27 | TGTGCCAGCAGTTTATCTCGGACAGGGCCTAATTCACCCCTCCACTTT | CASSLSRTGPNSPLHF
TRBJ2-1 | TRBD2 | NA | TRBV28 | TGTGCCAGCAAACTAGCGGGGGGAAACAATGAGCAGTTCTTC | CASKLAGGNNEQFF
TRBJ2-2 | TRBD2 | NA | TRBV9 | TGTGCCAGCAGCTTAGGACTAGCGGGGGGGCCCGGGGAGCTGTTTTTT | CASSLGLAGGPGELFF
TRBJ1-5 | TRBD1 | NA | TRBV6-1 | TGTGCCAGCAGTGCCATCGGAGGGGGCTGGCAGCCCCAGCATTTT | CASSAIGGGWQPQHF
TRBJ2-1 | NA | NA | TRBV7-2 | TGTGCCAGCAGCGCGGGACCCTACAATGAGCAGTTCTTC | CASSAGPYNEQFF
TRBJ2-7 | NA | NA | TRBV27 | TGTGCCAGCAGTACGGGGTGGGAGCAGTACTTC | CASSTGWEQYF
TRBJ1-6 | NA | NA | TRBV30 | TGTGCCTGGAGCGTGGGGGGGAGCTCCTATAATTCACCCCTCCACTTT | CAWSVGGSSYNSPLHF
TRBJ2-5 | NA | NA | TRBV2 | TGTGCCAGCAGTGGGACAGTTTCAGGGGAGACCCAGTACTTC | CASSGTVSGETQYF
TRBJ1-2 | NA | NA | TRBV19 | TGTGCCACCTCCCTCAACGGGGAAAACTATGGCTACACCTTC | CATSLNGENYGYTF
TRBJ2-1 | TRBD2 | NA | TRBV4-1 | TGCGCCAGCAGCCAAGTCAAAAAACTAGCGGGGGGGCCAAGGAGCTCCTACAATGAGCAGTTCTTC | CASSQVKKLAGGPRSSYNEQFF
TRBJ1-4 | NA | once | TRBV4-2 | TGTGCCAGCAGCCACGACAGCCGCGAGGAAAAACTGTTTTTT | CASSHDSREEKLFF
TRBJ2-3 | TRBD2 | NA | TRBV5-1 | TGCGCCAGCAGCACCGGTACTAGCGGGAGGACAGATACGCAGTATTTT | CASSTGTSGRTDTQYF
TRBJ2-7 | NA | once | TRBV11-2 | TGTGCCAGCAGCTTTATCTCCAACTACGAGCAGTACTTC | CASSFISNYEQYF
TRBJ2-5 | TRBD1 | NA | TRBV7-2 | TGTGCCAGCAGCCATTACGTGGACAGGAACCAAGAGACCCAGTACTTC | CASSHYVDRNQETQYF
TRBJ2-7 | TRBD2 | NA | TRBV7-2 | TGTGCCAGCAGCCCGGGACTAGCGGGGGGGCCTTACGAGCAGTACTTC | CASSPGLAGGPYEQYF
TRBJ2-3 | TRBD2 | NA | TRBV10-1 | TGCGCCAGCAGTCTGGTGGCGGGGGGAGTAGATACGCAGTATTTT | CASSLVAGGVDTQYF
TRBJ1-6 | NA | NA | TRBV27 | TGTGCCAGCGGGACACTGCCTTCACCCCTCCACTTT | CASGTLPSPLHF
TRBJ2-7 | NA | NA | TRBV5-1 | TGCGCCAGCAGCTTGGGCGGGACGGCTGATTACGAGCAGTACTTC | CASSLGGTADYEQYF
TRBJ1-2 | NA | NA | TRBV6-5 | TGTGCCAGCAGTTACTCACGGGGTTTGGTGAGCTACACCTTC | CASSYSRGLVSYTF
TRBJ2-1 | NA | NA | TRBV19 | TGTGCCAGTAGTATATCCGTCCCCGTTAATGAGCAGTTCTTC | CASSISVPVNEQFF
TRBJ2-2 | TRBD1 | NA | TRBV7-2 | TGTGCCAGCAGCCCGCGGACAGGGGGAAACACCGGGGAGCTGTTTTTT | CASSPRTGGNTGELFF
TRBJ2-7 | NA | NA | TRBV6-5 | TGTGCCAGCAGTTACAGACAGTCCTACGAGCAGTACTTC | CASSYRQSYEQYF
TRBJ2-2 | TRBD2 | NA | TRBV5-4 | TGTGCCAGCAGCTTGAAGCGGGGGTACACCGGGGAGCTGTTTTTT | CASSLKRGYTGELFF
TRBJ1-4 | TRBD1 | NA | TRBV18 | TGTGCCAGCTCACCAAGGGACAGGCTCAATGAAAAACTGTTTTTT | CASSPRDRLNEKLFF
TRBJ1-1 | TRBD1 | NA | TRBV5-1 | TGCGCCAGCAGCTTGGCTTTGACAGGGTACGGCGCTGAAGCTTTCTTT | CASSLALTGYGAEAFF
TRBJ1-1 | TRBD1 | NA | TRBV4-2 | TGTGCCAGCAGCCGACAGGGGAGGAACACTGAAGCTTTCTTT | CASSRQGRNTEAFF
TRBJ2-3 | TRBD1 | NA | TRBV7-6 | TGTGCCAGCAGCTTATATACAGGGGGCGTGGGGGTAGCAGATACGCAGTATTTT | CASSLYTGGVGVADTQYF
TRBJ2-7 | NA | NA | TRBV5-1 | TGCGCCAGCAGGACCGGGACGGGGGTCTCCTACGAGCAGTACTTC | CASRTGTGVSYEQYF
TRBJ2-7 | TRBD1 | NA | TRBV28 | TGTGCCAGCAGTTCGGGACAGTCCTACGAGCAGTACTTC | CASSSGQSYEQYF